Listed below are T cell receptor beta chains from one sample, sequenced in a study of blood T cell repertoires in COVID-19. The table came from immunoSEQ multiplex PCR; TCRdb's copy has only in-frame clones and leaves some out. The data hold a few hundred thousand clones, with around 90% observed a single time. Sequencing was done on a sample of peripheral blood. The receptors were sampled from a man aged 40-50 years with acute or convalescent COVID-19. Each CDR3 is given with its conserved first and last residue. The D gene is left open where the match is weak. Expanded clones get a size class; other rows say once, few or many, or leave the size out.

TRBJ1-1	.	.	TRBV18	CASSSSAGATEAFF	TGTGCCAGCTCCTCTTCAGCAGGGGCCACTGAAGCTTTCTTT
TRBJ2-1	.	TRBD1	TRBV10-3	CAISAAGTGNNEQFF	TGTGCCATCAGTGCTGCCGGGACAGGGAACAATGAGCAGTTCTTC
TRBJ2-1	.	TRBD2	TRBV7-2	CASSLGPGGGFNEQFF	TGTGCCAGCAGCTTAGGCCCCGGCGGGGGATTCAATGAGCAGTTCTTC
TRBJ1-4	.	.	TRBV19	CASSIQGSNEKLFF	TGTGCCAGTAGTATTCAGGGGTCTAATGAAAAACTGTTTTTT
TRBJ1-6	.	TRBD1	TRBV2	CASRPGQGYNSPLHF	TGTGCCAGCAGACCGGGACAGGGTTATAATTCACCCCTCCACTTT
TRBJ1-1	.	.	TRBV9	CASSVLPGRGAFF	TGTGCCAGCAGCGTCTTACCCGGCCGCGGTGCTTTCTTT
TRBJ2-7	.	.	TRBV5-5	CASSLAGGSGYEQYF	TGTGCCAGCAGCTTGGCCGGGGGTTCGGGGTACGAGCAGTACTTC
TRBJ2-3	once	.	TRBV9	CASSALPRVPTDTQYF	TGTGCCAGCAGCGCCCTGCCCCGGGTCCCCACAGATACGCAGTATTTT
TRBJ1-1	.	.	TRBV4-1	CASSQGQGTNTEAFF	TGCGCCAGCAGCCAAGGTCAGGGTACGAACACTGAAGCTTTCTTT
TRBJ2-1	once	TRBD1	TRBV6-4	CASSDSDRDGNEQFF	TGTGCCAGCAGTGACTCAGACAGGGATGGGAATGAGCAGTTCTTC
TRBJ2-1	.	TRBD2	TRBV18	CASSPTSGSFNNEQFF	TGTGCCAGCTCACCGACTAGCGGGAGTTTCAACAATGAGCAGTTCTTC